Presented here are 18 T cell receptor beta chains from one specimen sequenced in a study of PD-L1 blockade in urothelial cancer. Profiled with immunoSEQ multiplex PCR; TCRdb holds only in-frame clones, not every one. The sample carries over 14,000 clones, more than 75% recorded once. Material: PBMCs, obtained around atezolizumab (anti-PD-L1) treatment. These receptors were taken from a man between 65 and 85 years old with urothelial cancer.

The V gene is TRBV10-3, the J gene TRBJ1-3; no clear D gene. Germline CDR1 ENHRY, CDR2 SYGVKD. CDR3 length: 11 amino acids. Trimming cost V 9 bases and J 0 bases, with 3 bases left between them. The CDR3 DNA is TGTGCCATTATCTCTGGAAACACCATATATTTT. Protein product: CAIISGNTIYF.

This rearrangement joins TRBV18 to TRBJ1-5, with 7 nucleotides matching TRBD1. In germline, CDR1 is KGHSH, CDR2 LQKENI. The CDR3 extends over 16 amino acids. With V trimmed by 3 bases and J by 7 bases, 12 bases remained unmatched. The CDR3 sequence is CASSPRGTDAAQPQHF. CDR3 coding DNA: TGTGCCAGCTCACCCCGCGGGACAGACGCGGCCCAGCCCCAGCATTTT.

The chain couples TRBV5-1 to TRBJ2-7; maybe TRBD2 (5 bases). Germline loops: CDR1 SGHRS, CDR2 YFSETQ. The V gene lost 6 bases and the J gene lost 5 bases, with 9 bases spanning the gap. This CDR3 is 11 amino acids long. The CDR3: CASKSGDEQYF. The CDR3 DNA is TGCGCCAGCAAGTCCGGGGACGAGCAGTACTTC.

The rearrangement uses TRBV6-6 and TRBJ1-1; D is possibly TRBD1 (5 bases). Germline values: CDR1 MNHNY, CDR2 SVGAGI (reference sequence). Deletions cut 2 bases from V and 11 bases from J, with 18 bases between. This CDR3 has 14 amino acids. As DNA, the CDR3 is TGTGCCAGCAGTTACACCGGAGGGGAAATGGGGGCTTTCTTT. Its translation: CASSYTGGEMGAFF.

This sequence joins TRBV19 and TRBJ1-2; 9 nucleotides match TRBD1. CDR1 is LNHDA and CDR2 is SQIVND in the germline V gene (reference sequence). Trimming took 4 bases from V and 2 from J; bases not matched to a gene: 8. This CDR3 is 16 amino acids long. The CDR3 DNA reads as TGTGCCAGTAGTAGGGACAGGGCTTATAAGAACTATGGCTACACCTTC. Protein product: CASSRDRAYKNYGYTF.

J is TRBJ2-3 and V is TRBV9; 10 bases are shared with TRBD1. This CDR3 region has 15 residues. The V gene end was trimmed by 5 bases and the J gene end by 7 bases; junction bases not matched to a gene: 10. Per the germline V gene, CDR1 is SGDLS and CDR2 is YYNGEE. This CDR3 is CASSDRQGAINTQYF. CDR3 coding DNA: TGTGCCAGCAGTGACCGACAGGGGGCGATAAATACGCAGTATTTT. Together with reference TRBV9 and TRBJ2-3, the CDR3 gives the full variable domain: DSGVTQTPKHLITATGQRVTLRCSPRSGDLSVYWYQQSLDQGLQFLIQYYNGEERAKGNILERFSAQQFPDLHSELNLSSLELGDSALYFCASSDRQGAINTQYFGPGTRLTVL.

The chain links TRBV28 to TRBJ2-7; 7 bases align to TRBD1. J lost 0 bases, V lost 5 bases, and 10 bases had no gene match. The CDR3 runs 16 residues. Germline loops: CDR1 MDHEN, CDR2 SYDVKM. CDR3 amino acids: CASSTRTGSSSYEQYF. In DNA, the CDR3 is TGTGCCAGCAGTACTCGGACAGGTTCCAGCTCCTACGAGCAGTACTTC. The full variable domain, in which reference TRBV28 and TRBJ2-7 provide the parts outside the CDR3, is DVKVTQSSRYLVKRTGEKVFLECVQDMDHENMFWYRQDPGLGLRLIYFSYDVKMKEKGDIPEGYSVSREKKERFSLILESASTNQTSMYLCASSTRTGSSSYEQYFGPGTRLTVT.

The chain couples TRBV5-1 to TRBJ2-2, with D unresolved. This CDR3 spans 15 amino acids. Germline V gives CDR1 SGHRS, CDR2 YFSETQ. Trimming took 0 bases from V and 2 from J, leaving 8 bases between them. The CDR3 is CASSLANVNTGELFF. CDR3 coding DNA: TGCGCCAGCAGCTTGGCCAATGTTAACACCGGGGAGCTGTTTTTT. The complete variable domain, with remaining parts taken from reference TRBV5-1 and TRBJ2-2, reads KAGVTQTPRYLIKTRGQQVTLSCSPISGHRSVSWYQQTPGQGLQFLFEYFSETQRNKGNFPGRFSGRQFSNSRSEMNVSTLELGDSALYLCASSLANVNTGELFFGEGSRLTVL.

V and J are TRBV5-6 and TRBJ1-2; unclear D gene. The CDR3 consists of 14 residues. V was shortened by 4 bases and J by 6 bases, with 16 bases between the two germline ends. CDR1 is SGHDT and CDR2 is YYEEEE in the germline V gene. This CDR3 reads CASSPPARADGYTF. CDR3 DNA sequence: TGTGCCAGCAGCCCCCCCGCACGCGCTGATGGCTACACCTTC.

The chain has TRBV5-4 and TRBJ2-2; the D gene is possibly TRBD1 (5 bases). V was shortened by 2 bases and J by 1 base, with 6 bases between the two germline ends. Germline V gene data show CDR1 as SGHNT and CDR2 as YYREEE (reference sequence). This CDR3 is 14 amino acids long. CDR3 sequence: CASSLDRNTGELFF. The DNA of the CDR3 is TGTGCCAGCAGCTTAGACAGGAACACCGGGGAGCTGTTTTTT.

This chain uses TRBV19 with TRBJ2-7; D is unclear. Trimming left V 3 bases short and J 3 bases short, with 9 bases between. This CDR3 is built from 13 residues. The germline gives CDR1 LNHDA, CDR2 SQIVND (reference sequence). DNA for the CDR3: TGTGCCAGTAGTATTTTACTATTCTACGAGCAGTACTTC. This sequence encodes CASSILLFYEQYF.

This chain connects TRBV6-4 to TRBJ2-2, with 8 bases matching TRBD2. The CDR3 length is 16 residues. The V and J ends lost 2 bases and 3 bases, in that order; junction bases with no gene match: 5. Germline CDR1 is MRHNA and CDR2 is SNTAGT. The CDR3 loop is CASSDVAGGYTGELFF. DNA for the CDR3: TGTGCCAGCAGTGACGTCGCGGGGGGATACACCGGGGAGCTGTTTTTT.

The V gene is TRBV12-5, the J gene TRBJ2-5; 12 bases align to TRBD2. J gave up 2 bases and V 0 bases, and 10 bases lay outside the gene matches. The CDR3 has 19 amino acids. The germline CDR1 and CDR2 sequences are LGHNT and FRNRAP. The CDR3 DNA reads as TGTGCTAGTGGTTTGGTAATTCGTCTAGCGGGGGGGCTGCAAGAGACCCAGTACTTC. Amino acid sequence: CASGLVIRLAGGLQETQYF.

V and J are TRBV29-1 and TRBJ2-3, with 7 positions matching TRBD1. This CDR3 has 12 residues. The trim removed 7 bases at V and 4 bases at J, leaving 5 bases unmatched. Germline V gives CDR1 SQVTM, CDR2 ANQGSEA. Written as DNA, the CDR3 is TGCAGCGCCCGGACAGGCCCAGATACGCAGTATTTT. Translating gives CSARTGPDTQYF.

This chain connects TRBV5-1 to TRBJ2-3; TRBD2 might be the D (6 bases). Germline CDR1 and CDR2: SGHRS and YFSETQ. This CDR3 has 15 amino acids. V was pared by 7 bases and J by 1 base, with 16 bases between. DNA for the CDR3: TGCGCCAGCGAGTCGGGGGTCCCAGGCACAGATACGCAGTATTTT. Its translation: CASESGVPGTDTQYF.

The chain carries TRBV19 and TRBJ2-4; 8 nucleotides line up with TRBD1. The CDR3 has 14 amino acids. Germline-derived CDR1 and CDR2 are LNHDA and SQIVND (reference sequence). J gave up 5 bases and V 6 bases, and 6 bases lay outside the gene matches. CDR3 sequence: CASSTTGAENIQYF. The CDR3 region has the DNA TGTGCCAGTAGCACGACAGGGGCTGAAAACATTCAGTACTTC.

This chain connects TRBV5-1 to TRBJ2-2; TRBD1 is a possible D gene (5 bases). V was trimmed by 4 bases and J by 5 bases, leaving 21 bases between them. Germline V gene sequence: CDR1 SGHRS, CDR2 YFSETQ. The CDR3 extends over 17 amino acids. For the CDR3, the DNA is TGCGCCAGCAGCCCGGGCCCCGGACAACTTATAACCGGGGAGCTGTTTTTT. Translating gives CASSPGPGQLITGELFF.

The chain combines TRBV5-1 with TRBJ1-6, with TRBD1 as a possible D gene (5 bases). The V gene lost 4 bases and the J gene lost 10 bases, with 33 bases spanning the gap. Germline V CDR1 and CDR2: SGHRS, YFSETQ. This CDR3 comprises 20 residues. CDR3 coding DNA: TGCGCCAGCAGCCAAAGAGGGCAGGGTACATTGGGGGGATACGGATCACCCCTCCACTTT. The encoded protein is CASSQRGQGTLGGYGSPLHF.